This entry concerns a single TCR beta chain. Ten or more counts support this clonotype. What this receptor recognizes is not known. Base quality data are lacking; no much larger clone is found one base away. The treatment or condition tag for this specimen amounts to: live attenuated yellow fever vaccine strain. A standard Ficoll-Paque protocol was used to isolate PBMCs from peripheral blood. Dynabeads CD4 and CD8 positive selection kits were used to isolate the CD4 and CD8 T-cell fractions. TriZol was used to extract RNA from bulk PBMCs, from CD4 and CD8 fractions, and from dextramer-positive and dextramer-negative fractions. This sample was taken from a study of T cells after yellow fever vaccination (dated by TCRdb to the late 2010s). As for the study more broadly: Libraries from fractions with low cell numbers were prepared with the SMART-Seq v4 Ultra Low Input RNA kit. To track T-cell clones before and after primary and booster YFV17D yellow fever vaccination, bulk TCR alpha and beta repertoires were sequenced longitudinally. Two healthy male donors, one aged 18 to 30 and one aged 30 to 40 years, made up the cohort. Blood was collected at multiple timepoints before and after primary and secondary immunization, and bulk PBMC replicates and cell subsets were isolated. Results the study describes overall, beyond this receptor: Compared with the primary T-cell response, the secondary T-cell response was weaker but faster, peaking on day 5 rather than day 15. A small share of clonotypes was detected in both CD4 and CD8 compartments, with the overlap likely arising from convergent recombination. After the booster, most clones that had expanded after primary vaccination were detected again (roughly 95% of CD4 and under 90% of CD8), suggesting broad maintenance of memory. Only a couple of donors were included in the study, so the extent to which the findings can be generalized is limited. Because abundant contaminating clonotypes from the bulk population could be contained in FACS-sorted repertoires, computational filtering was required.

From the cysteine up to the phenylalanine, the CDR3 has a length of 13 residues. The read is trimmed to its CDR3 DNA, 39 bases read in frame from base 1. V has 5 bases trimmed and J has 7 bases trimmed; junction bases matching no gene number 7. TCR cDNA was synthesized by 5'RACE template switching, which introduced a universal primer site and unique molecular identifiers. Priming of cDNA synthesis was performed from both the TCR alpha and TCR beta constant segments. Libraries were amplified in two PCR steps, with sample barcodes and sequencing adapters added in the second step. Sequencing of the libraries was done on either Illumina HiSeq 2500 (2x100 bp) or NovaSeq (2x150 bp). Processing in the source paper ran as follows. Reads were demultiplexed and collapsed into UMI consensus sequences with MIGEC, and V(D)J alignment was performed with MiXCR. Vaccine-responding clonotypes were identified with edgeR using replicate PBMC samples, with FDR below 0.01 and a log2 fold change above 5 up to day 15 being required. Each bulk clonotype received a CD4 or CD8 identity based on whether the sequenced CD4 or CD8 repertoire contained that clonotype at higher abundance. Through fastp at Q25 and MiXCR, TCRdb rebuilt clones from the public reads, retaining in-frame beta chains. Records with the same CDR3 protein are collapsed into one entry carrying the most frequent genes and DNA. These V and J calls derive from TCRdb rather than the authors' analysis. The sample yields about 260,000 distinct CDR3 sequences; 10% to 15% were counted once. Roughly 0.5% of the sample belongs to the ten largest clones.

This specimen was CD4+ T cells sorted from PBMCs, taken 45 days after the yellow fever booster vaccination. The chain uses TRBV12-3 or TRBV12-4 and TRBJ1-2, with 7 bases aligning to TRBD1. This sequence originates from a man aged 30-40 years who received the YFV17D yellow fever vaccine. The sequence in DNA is TGTGCCAGCAGTCCCGACAGGGCTTCTGGCTACACCTTC. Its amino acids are CASSPDRASGYTF.